The 21 T cell receptor beta chains below were found in one sample sequenced in a study of T cells in Graves' hyperthyroidism and ophthalmopathy. RNA transcripts provided the source from which TCR beta CDR3 regions were amplified. During a first-round RT-PCR of the TCR CDR3, the HTBI primer set was used. One entry per CDR3 protein, called by TCRdb with MiXCR from the multiplex PCR reads. This sample has about 410,000 distinct CDR3 sequences; approximately 14% occur once, and the top ten carry 13%. Sequences were obtained from blood. These receptors were collected from a man between 18 and 29 years old with Graves' ophthalmopathy.

As concerns this clonotype: A much more abundant neighbour one base away suggests this may be a read error. V usage is TRBV11-3 and J usage is TRBJ2-1, with D unresolved. V dropped 8 bases and J dropped 0 bases, with 14 bases sitting between them. The length of the CDR3 is 15 residues. Germline V gene sequence: CDR1 SGHNT, CDR2 YENEEA. The CDR3 loop is CASGQRLSSYNEQFF. The CDR3 coding sequence is TGTGCCAGCGGCCAACGCCTTAGCTCCTACAATGAGCAGTTCTTC.

A remark on this clonotype: The junction departs from germline at one end; a sequencing error may be responsible. J is TRBJ1-2 and V is TRBV12-3 or TRBV12-4; TRBD1 aligns across 9 bases. The CDR3 consists of 17 residues. CDR3 nucleotide sequence: TGTGCCAGCAGCTTAGGCCTTCTTCGGGGACAGGGCAATGGCTACACCTTC. This translates into CASSLGLLRGQGNGYTF.

This clonotype was picked up many times. V usage is TRBV5-6 and J usage is TRBJ1-1; D is ambiguous. V was pared by 5 bases and J by 5 bases, with 13 bases between. CDR1 SGHDT and CDR2 YYEEEE come from the germline V gene. The CDR3 is made up of 13 amino acids. CDR3 in amino acids: CASRLYSGTEAFF. CDR3 in DNA: TGTGCCAGCAGACTCTACTCTGGGACTGAAGCTTTCTTT.

At least ten counts were recorded for this clonotype. The chain has TRBV12-3 or TRBV12-4 and TRBJ2-3, with D perhaps matching TRBD2 (5 bases). The CDR3 loop spans 16 amino acids. V was shortened by 6 bases and J by 8 bases, with 24 bases between the two germline ends. CDR3 in amino acids: CASSAGPASRRTTQYF. The CDR3 DNA is TGTGCCAGCAGCGCCGGACCGGCGAGTAGGAGGACTACGCAGTATTTT.

Many counts were recorded for this clonotype. The rearrangement uses TRBV12-3 or TRBV12-4 and TRBJ2-3; D gene ambiguous. CDR3 length equals 14 residues. The germline V and J ends were trimmed by 5 bases and 7 bases, with 16 bases remaining between them. The CDR3 DNA is TGTGCCAGCAGTCCTCTGGTGGGCCAATATACGCAGTATTTT. This sequence encodes CASSPLVGQYTQYF.

In this sample, this clonotype turned up many times. The rearrangement links TRBV4-1 to TRBJ2-5; 13 bases line up with TRBD2. The CDR3 consists of 16 residues. Germline-derived CDR1 and CDR2 are MGHRA and YSYEKL. V was clipped by 4 bases and J by 5 bases; unmatched bases: 7. Here the CDR3 DNA reads TGCGCCAGCAGCCTCGGACTAGCGGGAGACGGGGAGACCCAGTACTTC. Translation: CASSLGLAGDGETQYF.

This clonotype was picked up many times. The chain uses TRBV5-1 and TRBJ2-1, with TRBD2 matching 8 bases. The CDR3 runs 16 residues. V lost 4 bases and J lost 2; bases outside the gene matches: 8. Germline V CDR1 and CDR2: SGHRS, YFSETQ. CDR3: CASSPGGQGAYNEQFF. In DNA, the CDR3 is TGCGCCAGCAGCCCGGGAGGGCAGGGAGCCTACAATGAGCAGTTCTTC. The variable domain in full, with the rest retrieved from reference TRBV5-1 and TRBJ2-1, is KAGVTQTPRYLIKTRGQQVTLSCSPISGHRSVSWYQQTPGQGLQFLFEYFSETQRNKGNFPGRFSGRQFSNSRSEMNVSTLELGDSALYLCASSPGGQGAYNEQFFGPGTRLTVL.

This clonotype has more than one count but fewer than ten. This sequence joins TRBV3-1 and TRBJ2-7; 7 bases line up with TRBD2. Germline lookup yields CDR1 LGHDT and CDR2 YNNKEL (reference sequence). Trimming cost V 1 base and J 2 bases; bases outside gene matches: 11. This CDR3 has 17 residues. CDR3 loop: CASSQVRGRALTYEQYF. DNA for the CDR3: TGTGCCAGCAGCCAAGTCCGAGGGAGGGCCCTCACCTACGAGCAGTACTTC.

This clonotype occurred many times. The V call is TRBV19, the J call TRBJ2-7; 11 bases align to TRBD2. The germline gives CDR1 LNHDA, CDR2 SQIVND (reference sequence). CDR3 length: 16 residues. V lost 5 bases and J lost 2; bases outside the gene matches: 8. Written as DNA, the CDR3 is TGTGCCAGTAGTCCTGGGACTAGCGGTATCCCCTACGAGCAGTACTTC. Encoded protein: CASSPGTSGIPYEQYF.

Remarks on this clonotype: An end of the junction does not agree with germline; a read error may underlie this. The chain carries TRBV6-2 or TRBV6-3 and TRBJ1-2; 11 nucleotides line up with TRBD1. CDR3 length: 15 residues. The germline gives CDR1 MNHEY, CDR2 SVGEGT. The CDR3 DNA reads as TGTGCCGGCAGTCCCGGACAGGGGGCCGATATTGGCTACACCTTC. Translated, it gives CAGSPGQGADIGYTF.

This chain links TRBV4-2 with TRBJ1-4, with D unresolved. V dropped 5 bases and J dropped 5 bases, with 12 bases sitting between them. The germline V gene encodes CDR1 LGHNA and CDR2 YNFKEQ. The CDR3 covers 14 residues. DNA of the CDR3: TGTGCCAGCAGCAACAGTGGAGGAAATGAAAAACTGTTTTTT. Translated, it gives CASSNSGGNEKLFF.

This sequence joins TRBV7-2 and TRBJ2-7; D gene uncertain. V gave up 0 bases and J gave up 2 bases, with 8 bases separating them. The CDR3 consists of 14 residues. Germline CDR1 and CDR2: SGHTA and FQGNSA. The CDR3 DNA is TGTGCCAGCAGCTTAGCAGCGCCGCCCTACGAGCAGTACTTC. Translated, it gives CASSLAAPPYEQYF.

As to this clonotype: Just one base apart from a much larger clone, this may be a read error. The chain combines TRBV15 with TRBJ1-1, with D tentatively TRBD1 (6 bases). In germline, CDR1 is LNHNV, CDR2 YYDKDF (reference sequence). V lost 5 bases and J lost 0, with 16 bases in between. The CDR3 length is 16 residues. This CDR3 is CATSPPGTYMNTEAFF. CDR3 nucleotides: TGTGCCACCAGCCCCCCCGGGACATATATGAACACTGAAGCTTTCTTT.

This clonotype showed up just a few times. The V gene is TRBV19, the J gene TRBJ2-1; D gene ambiguous. V lost 6 bases to trimming and J lost 3 bases, with 15 bases between them. This CDR3 has 15 residues. Per the germline V gene, CDR1 is LNHDA and CDR2 is SQIVND (reference sequence). CDR3 sequence (DNA): TGTGCCAGTAGCACTCTCTCCTCCAACTACAATGAGCAGTTCTTC. This encodes CASSTLSSNYNEQFF.

This clonotype has ten or more counts. CDR3 amino acids: CASATQGGSGYTF. The CDR3 DNA reads TGTGCCAGCGCGACCCAGGGTGGAAGCGGCTACACCTTC. V usage is TRBV2 and J usage is TRBJ1-2; perhaps TRBD1 as D (5 bases). The CDR3 sequence is 13 residues long. Germline CDR1 reads SNHLY; CDR2 reads FYNNEI. The ends were cut back, 8 bases at V and 8 bases at J, with 18 bases in the middle. The whole variable domain, filled in from reference TRBV2 and TRBJ1-2, reads EPEVTQTPSHQVTQMGQEVILRCVPISNHLYFYWYRQILGQKVEFLVSFYNNEISEKSEIFDDQFSVERPDGSNFTLKIRSTKLEDSAMYFCASATQGGSGYTFGSGTRLTVV.

This clonotype was seen repeatedly, ten times or more. This sequence joins TRBV20-1 and TRBJ1-2; TRBD1 matches at 9 bases. The CDR3 sequence is 13 residues long. Germline loops: CDR1 DFQATT, CDR2 SNEGSKA (reference sequence). The CDR3 DNA is TGCAGGGCAGGGACAGGGTTGAACTATGGCTACACCTTC. It yields the protein CRAGTGLNYGYTF.

This clonotype was seen many times. The chain links TRBV6-4 to TRBJ2-3; 9 nucleotides line up with TRBD1. The CDR3 has 16 residues. Germline-derived CDR1 and CDR2 are MRHNA and SNTAGT. V lost 2 bases to trimming and J lost 1 base; unmatched junction nucleotides: 4. The CDR3 nucleotides are TGTGCCAGCAGTGACGCGACAGGGGGAGGCACAGATACGCAGTATTTT. Translated, it gives CASSDATGGGTDTQYF.

This clonotype showed up many times. The chain links TRBV9 to TRBJ2-7; the D gene could be TRBD1 or TRBD2 (5 bases each). The CDR3 has 15 residues. From germline, CDR1 is SGDLS and CDR2 YYNGEE. V lost 3 bases and J lost 0, with 13 bases in between. The CDR3 DNA reads TGTGCCAGCAGCGATAGGGACGGGGACTCCTACGAGCAGTACTTC. Translated: CASSDRDGDSYEQYF.

There are many counts of this clonotype. The V call is TRBV6-1, the J call TRBJ2-3; 8 bases are shared with TRBD2. CDR1 is MNHNS and CDR2 is SASEGT in the germline V gene. The CDR3 has 16 residues. Trimming cost V 5 bases and J 2 bases; bases outside gene matches: 9. The CDR3: CASSPATSGLTDTQYF. DNA of the CDR3: TGTGCCAGCAGTCCTGCTACTAGCGGCCTCACAGATACGCAGTATTTT.

This clonotype occurred many times. This chain joins TRBV4-1 and TRBJ1-5; D perhaps matches TRBD1 (5 bases). V dropped 4 bases and J dropped 6 bases, with 13 bases sitting between them. CDR1 and CDR2 (germline): MGHRA, YSYEKL. The CDR3 consists of 14 residues. The DNA of the CDR3 is TGCGCCAGCAGCCCCGGGGTTAGGGGTCAGCCCCAGCATTTT. As protein: CASSPGVRGQPQHF.

This clonotype was detected many times. The chain has TRBV11-2 and TRBJ2-2; D is perhaps TRBD2 (6 bases). This CDR3 comprises 15 residues. V was clipped by 3 bases and J by 2 bases, with 10 bases between them. Germline V gene data show CDR1 as SGHAT and CDR2 as FQNNGV. Here the CDR3 DNA reads TGTGCCAGCAGCTTCGGCGGGGATAACACCGGGGAGCTGTTTTTT. Translation: CASSFGGDNTGELFF.